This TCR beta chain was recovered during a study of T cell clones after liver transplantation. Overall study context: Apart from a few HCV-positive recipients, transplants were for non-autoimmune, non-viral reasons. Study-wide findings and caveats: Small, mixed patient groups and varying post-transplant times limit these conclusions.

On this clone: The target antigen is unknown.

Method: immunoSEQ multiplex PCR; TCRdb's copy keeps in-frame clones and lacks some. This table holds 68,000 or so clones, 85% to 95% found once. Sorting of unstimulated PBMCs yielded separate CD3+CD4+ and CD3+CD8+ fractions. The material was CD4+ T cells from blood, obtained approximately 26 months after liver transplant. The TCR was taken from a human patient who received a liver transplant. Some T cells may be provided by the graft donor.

CDR3 sequence: CAIEAPGTDTQYF. The CDR3 DNA reads TGTGCCATCGAGGCCCCAGGAACAGATACGCAGTATTTT. This sequence joins TRBV10-3 and TRBJ2-3; D uncertain. The CDR3 consists of 13 residues. The germline V and J ends were trimmed by 8 bases and 3 bases, with 12 bases remaining between them. Germline V lookup: CDR1 ENHRY, CDR2 SYGVKD.